Presented here are 32 T cell receptor beta chains from one specimen sequenced in a study of a mutant IDH1 vaccine in newly diagnosed glioma. As for time point: week 11, during vaccination. A 20-mer mutant IDH1 peptide at 300 ug was injected subcutaneously with topical imiquimod. These receptors are not linked to any known antigen. Data came from immunoSEQ multiplex PCR; TCRdb stores just in-frame clones and leaves some out. The repertoire has some 130,000 clones, around four fifths of them found once; the top ten carry 5.5%. The sample was PBMCs, taken from a glioma patient whose treatment included an IDH1 peptide vaccine. The receptors originated from a man aged 35-49 years with glioma.

The genes are TRBV15 and TRBJ2-7; tentatively, D is TRBD1 (5 bases). V lost 0 bases to trimming and J lost 4 bases, with 10 bases between them. Germline V gene lookup returns CDR1 LNHNV and CDR2 YYDKDF (reference sequence). The CDR3 is 14 amino acids. CDR3 loop: CATSRDLGAYEQYF. The DNA for the CDR3 is TGTGCCACCAGCAGAGATCTAGGGGCGTACGAGCAGTACTTC.

The V and J genes are TRBV4-1 and TRBJ2-1; 9 bases line up with TRBD2. The germline V gene has CDR1 MGHRA and CDR2 YSYEKL. V lost 4 bases and J lost 4; bases outside the gene matches: 11. The CDR3 has 17 amino acids. CDR3 protein: CASSPRASGRLYNEQFF. The CDR3 region has the DNA TGCGCCAGCAGCCCCAGGGCAAGCGGGAGGCTGTACAATGAGCAGTTCTTC.

The genes are TRBV19 and TRBJ1-2; no definite D call. The CDR3 extends over 15 amino acids. CDR1 and CDR2 (germline): LNHDA, SQIVND (reference sequence). The V and J ends lost 0 bases and 3 bases respectively, with 11 bases between them. Here the CDR3 reads CASSIDLKSYYGYTF. In nucleotides, the CDR3 is TGTGCCAGTAGTATAGATCTAAAGTCTTACTATGGCTACACCTTC.

The V and J genes are TRBV6-5 and TRBJ1-1, with a tentative D call TRBD1 (6 bases). V dropped 6 bases and J dropped 1 base, with 15 bases sitting between them. This CDR3 spans 15 amino acids. Germline CDR1 is MNHEY and CDR2 is SVGAGI. CDR3 sequence (DNA): TGTGCCAGCAGGACGAGCCGGGGGCGGAACACTGAAGCTTTCTTT. Its translation: CASRTSRGRNTEAFF.

The chain has TRBV5-6 and TRBJ1-1; 7 bases are a match to TRBD1. This CDR3 has 15 residues. Germline CDR1 SGHDT, CDR2 YYEEEE. The junction had 7 bases not matched to a gene; V was cut back by 4 bases and J by 1 base. The CDR3 DNA reads as TGTGCCAGCAGCGGTACCCGGGACAGGAACACTGAAGCTTTCTTT. It translates to CASSGTRDRNTEAFF.

The gene calls are TRBV10-2 and TRBJ2-4; 7 bases agree with TRBD1. The CDR3 loop spans 16 amino acids. Germline loops: CDR1 WSHSY, CDR2 SAAADI. V lost 5 bases to trimming and J lost 0 bases; unmatched junction nucleotides: 7. Here the CDR3 reads CASSLGDSLAKNIQYF. The CDR3, as DNA: TGCGCCAGCAGTCTGGGGGACAGTCTAGCCAAAAACATTCAGTACTTC.

A word on this clone: The sample contains more than one DNA sequence encoding this CDR3. The chain recombines TRBV19 with TRBJ2-1, with 8 bases fitting TRBD1. Trimming took 6 bases from V and 0 from J; bases not matched to a gene: 4. The germline V gene encodes CDR1 LNHDA and CDR2 SQIVND (reference sequence). The CDR3 is 15 residues long. This CDR3 is CASSPDRASYNEQFF. CDR3 in DNA: TGTGCCAGTAGCCCGGACAGGGCCTCCTACAATGAGCAGTTCTTC.

The chain uses TRBV6-1 and TRBJ2-1; 9 bases agree with TRBD1. V shed 0 bases and J 6 bases; nucleotides not matched to a gene: 9. Looked up from germline, CDR1 is MNHNS and CDR2 is SASEGT. This CDR3 has 17 residues. CDR3 region: CASSEATGTGYSNEQFF. DNA for the CDR3: TGTGCCAGCAGTGAAGCCACCGGGACAGGGTATAGCAATGAGCAGTTCTTC.

This clone came up once. The chain is built from TRBV7-8 and TRBJ1-2; D might be TRBD1 (5 bases). The CDR3 spans 14 residues. Germline V gives CDR1 SGHVS, CDR2 FQNEAQ. The ends were cut back, 5 bases at V and 14 bases at J, with 24 bases in the middle. CDR3 sequence reads: CASSPRTGTALSTF. CDR3 coding DNA: TGTGCCAGCAGCCCCCGGACCGGGACGGCCCTTAGTACCTTC.

The chain links TRBV19 to TRBJ2-5; D gene uncertain. CDR1 LNHDA and CDR2 SQIVND come from the germline V gene (reference sequence). The CDR3 totals 12 residues. V was pared by 6 bases and J by 2 bases, with 7 bases between. CDR3 sequence reads: CASSESQETQYF. The DNA for the CDR3 is TGTGCCAGTAGCGAGTCGCAAGAGACCCAGTACTTC.

CDR3 in DNA: TGTGCCAGCAGCCCACAGACAGGCGCGGGGAAATACAATGAGCAGTTCTTC. This encodes CASSPQTGAGKYNEQFF. The chain links TRBV4-2 to TRBJ2-1, with D perhaps given as TRBD1 or TRBD2 (6 bases each). CDR3 length: 17 amino acids. Trimming shortened V by 4 bases and J by 4 bases, and 20 bases separated the two germline ends. Germline V gene lookup returns CDR1 LGHNA and CDR2 YNFKEQ.

The CDR3 reads CASSLRQRNTEAFF. As DNA, the CDR3 is TGTGCCAGCAGCTTAAGACAGAGGAACACTGAAGCTTTCTTT. The rearrangement uses TRBV7-2 and TRBJ1-1, with D possibly matching TRBD1 (5 bases). The CDR3 covers 14 residues. V was clipped by 2 bases and J by 1 base, with 8 bases between them. The germline gives CDR1 SGHTA, CDR2 FQGNSA.

The rearrangement links TRBV30 to TRBJ1-1; 7 bases map to TRBD1. Trimming cost V 5 bases and J 4 bases; bases outside gene matches: 7. This CDR3 region has 13 residues. The V gene's germline CDR1 is GTSNPN and CDR2 SVGIG (reference sequence). As DNA, the CDR3 is TGTGCCTGGGATACAGGGGTCGGCACTGAAGCTTTCTTT. It yields the protein CAWDTGVGTEAFF.

The genes are TRBV6-1 and TRBJ2-7; 7 bases map to TRBD2. V trimming: 3 bases; J trimming: 3 bases; junction bases outside the gene matches: 5. Looked up from germline, CDR1 is MNHNS and CDR2 is SASEGT. CDR3 size: 14 residues. CDR3 protein: CASSDIGRYYEQYF. The CDR3 region has the DNA TGTGCCAGCAGTGATATCGGGAGGTACTACGAGCAGTACTTC.

The chain employs TRBV5-4 and TRBJ1-2; 8 bases fit TRBD1. The trim removed 4 bases at V and 6 bases at J, leaving 5 bases unmatched. The CDR3 is 13 residues long. The germline CDR1 and CDR2 sequences are SGHNT and YYREEE (reference sequence). The CDR3 protein is CASSGTGVNGYTF. DNA of the CDR3: TGTGCCAGCAGCGGGACAGGCGTCAATGGCTACACCTTC.

The chain has TRBV10-3 and TRBJ2-7, with D possibly matching TRBD1 (6 bases). Germline CDR1 ENHRY, CDR2 SYGVKD. Trimming stripped 4 bases from V and 2 bases from J, with 9 bases between. The CDR3 has 13 amino acids. The CDR3 sequence is CAISGTETYEQYF. CDR3 bases: TGTGCCATCAGTGGGACAGAAACCTACGAGCAGTACTTC.

This clone was detected only a few times. The chain is built from TRBV5-5 and TRBJ2-7, with TRBD2 matching over 13 bases. This CDR3 region has 17 residues. V dropped 3 bases and J dropped 3; count of bases not matched to a gene: 9. CDR1 SGHKS and CDR2 YYEKEE come from the germline V gene (reference sequence). CDR3 bases: TGTGCCAGCAGCTCACTAGCGGGAGGGCTTTCGGGCTACGAGCAGTACTTC. Amino acid sequence: CASSSLAGGLSGYEQYF.

This rearrangement joins TRBV13 to TRBJ2-7; no reliable D call. The CDR3 sequence is 13 residues long. Germline values: CDR1 PRHDT, CDR2 FYEKMQ (reference sequence). Deletions cut 2 bases from V and 4 bases from J, with 9 bases between. CDR3 loop: CASSLYPGYEQYF. The CDR3 DNA follows: TGTGCCAGCAGCTTATATCCCGGTTACGAGCAGTACTTC.

The V and J genes are TRBV29-1 and TRBJ2-7; D is perhaps TRBD2 (6 bases). CDR1 and CDR2 from the germline V gene are SQVTM and ANQGSEA. This CDR3 is built from 13 residues. V was clipped by 5 bases and J by 3 bases, with 14 bases between them. CDR3 DNA: TGCAGCGTTATCCGGGACTGGGGCTACGAGCAGTACTTC. This translates into CSVIRDWGYEQYF.

The J gene is TRBJ1-2, the V gene TRBV29-1, with D possibly being TRBD1 (5 bases). Trimming left V 7 bases short and J 6 bases short, with 18 bases between. The CDR3 totals 13 residues. Germline V lookup: CDR1 SQVTM, CDR2 ANQGSEA. The CDR3 DNA follows: TGCAGCGCTGAGCGGGGGAAAGAAAATGGCTACACCTTC. This translates into CSAERGKENGYTF.

The J gene is TRBJ1-3, the V gene TRBV19; D perhaps matches TRBD1 (6 bases). Trimming stripped 7 bases from V and 1 base from J, with 23 bases between. CDR1 is LNHDA and CDR2 is SQIVND in the germline V gene (reference sequence). The CDR3 sequence is 18 residues long. Written as DNA, the CDR3 is TGTGCCAGTACCCCCTTGCCCGGGGGCCCCTCATCTGGAAACACCATATATTTT. The encoded protein is CASTPLPGGPSSGNTIYF.

V gene TRBV19 combines with J gene TRBJ2-1; 10 nucleotides line up with TRBD2. Losses at the gene ends were 3 bases for V and 6 bases for J; bases not matched to a gene: 8. CDR1 is LNHDA, CDR2 SQIVND, per germline (reference sequence). The CDR3 length is 16 residues. CDR3 nucleotides: TGTGCCAGTAGTATTCGAGCGGGGGGGCACAGCAATGAGCAGTTCTTC. Its translation: CASSIRAGGHSNEQFF.

The rearrangement links TRBV27 to TRBJ2-3; TRBD2 agrees at 8 bases. CDR1 is MNHEY and CDR2 is SMNVEV in the germline V gene (reference sequence). This CDR3 has 17 residues. V trimming: 7 bases; J trimming: 6 bases; junction bases outside the gene matches: 18. CDR3 amino acids: CASTKGRLLAGLDTQYF. The CDR3 nucleotides read TGTGCCAGCACCAAGGGCCGTCTGCTAGCGGGTCTCGATACGCAGTATTTT.

Turning to this clone: Other DNA sequences in the sample encode the same CDR3. The chain employs TRBV5-6 and TRBJ1-2; a weak D match, TRBD1 (6 bases). The CDR3 contains 14 residues. Germline assignment: CDR1 SGHDT and CDR2 YYEEEE. Trimming left V 0 bases short and J 3 bases short, with 9 bases between. Here the CDR3 reads CASSLGAGDYGYTF. For the CDR3, the DNA is TGTGCCAGCAGCTTGGGGGCAGGGGACTATGGCTACACCTTC. Using reference TRBV5-6 and TRBJ1-2 for the parts outside the CDR3, the full variable domain is DAGVTQSPTHLIKTRGQQVTLRCSPKSGHDTVSWYQQALGQGPQFIFQYYEEEERQRGNFPDRFSGHQFPNYSSELNVNALLLGDSALYLCASSLGAGDYGYTFGSGTRLTVV.

There are a few counts of this clone. The chain links TRBV15 to TRBJ1-1; the D gene is possibly TRBD1 (6 bases). The CDR3 has 15 amino acids. The germline V gene encodes CDR1 LNHNV and CDR2 YYDKDF (reference sequence). Trimming cost V 0 bases and J 4 bases, with 12 bases left between them. The CDR3 DNA sequence: TGTGCCACCAGCAGAGAGGCGGGGGCGTTCACTGAAGCTTTCTTT. Its protein product is CATSREAGAFTEAFF. Full variable domain (rest looked up from reference TRBV15 and TRBJ1-1): DAMVIQNPRYQVTQFGKPVTLSCSQTLNHNVMYWYQQKSSQAPKLLFHYYDKDFNNEADTPDNFQSRRPNTSFCFLDIRSPGLGDTAMYLCATSREAGAFTEAFFGQGTRLTVV.

The chain recombines TRBV4-3 with TRBJ2-7, with 12 bases matching TRBD2. Germline-derived CDR1 and CDR2 are LGHNA and YSLEER. With V trimmed by 0 bases and J by 4 bases, 16 bases remained unmatched. The CDR3 covers 20 residues. The CDR3 spells CASSQEWGLGRLAGVYEQYF. For the CDR3, the DNA is TGCGCCAGCAGCCAAGAATGGGGACTTGGCCGACTAGCGGGAGTTTACGAGCAGTACTTC.

This chain connects TRBV19 to TRBJ2-1; 12 nucleotides align to TRBD2. The ends lost 1 base at V and 4 bases at J; junction bases unmatched: 8. This CDR3 is 18 amino acids long. Germline lookup yields CDR1 LNHDA and CDR2 SQIVND (reference sequence). In nucleotides, the CDR3 is TGTGCCAGTAGTATAGTTGGTGTTCTAGCGGGAGGGTACAATGAGCAGTTCTTC. Amino acid sequence: CASSIVGVLAGGYNEQFF. Filled out from reference TRBV19 and TRBJ2-1, the complete variable domain reads DGGITQSPKYLFRKEGQNVTLSCEQNLNHDAMYWYRQDPGQGLRLIYYSQIVNDFQKGDIAEGYSVSREKKESFPLTVTSAQKNPTAFYLCASSIVGVLAGGYNEQFFGPGTRLTVL.

The chain carries TRBV2 and TRBJ1-2, with 7 bases that match TRBD1. Germline V CDR1 and CDR2: SNHLY, FYNNEI. The V segment lost 6 bases and the J segment 7 bases; nucleotides outside the gene matches: 8. This CDR3 is built from 13 residues. CDR3 sequence: CASRTDRASGYTF. The DNA of the CDR3 is TGTGCCAGCAGGACTGACAGGGCCTCTGGCTACACCTTC.

The rearrangement links TRBV5-5 to TRBJ2-5; 12 bases match TRBD2. CDR3 size: 16 residues. Germline assignment: CDR1 SGHKS and CDR2 YYEKEE (reference sequence). Trimming removed 4 bases from V and 1 base from J; junction bases left unmatched: 5. This CDR3 reads CASSTLAGGFQETQYF. Written as DNA, the CDR3 is TGTGCCAGCAGCACCCTAGCGGGGGGGTTCCAAGAGACCCAGTACTTC.

V and J are TRBV7-6 and TRBJ2-7; possibly TRBD1 for D (6 bases). V dropped 0 bases and J dropped 2 bases, with 11 bases sitting between them. The CDR3 covers 15 residues. CDR1 is SGHVS and CDR2 is FNYEAQ in the germline V gene. CDR3 sequence reads: CASSLARTVAYEQYF. In nucleotides, the CDR3 is TGTGCCAGCAGCTTAGCCCGGACAGTCGCCTACGAGCAGTACTTC.

This chain connects TRBV5-1 to TRBJ2-7; 12 nucleotides align to TRBD2. The CDR3 covers 15 residues. Germline loops: CDR1 SGHRS, CDR2 YFSETQ. The J segment lost 5 bases and the V segment lost 3 bases, leaving 6 bases of the junction unmatched. The DNA of the CDR3 is TGCGCCAGCAGCTCTTCGACTAGCGGGGGCCACGAGCAGTACTTC. Protein: CASSSSTSGGHEQYF.

This clone has a handful of counts. The rearrangement uses TRBV18 and TRBJ1-4, with a possible D match to TRBD1 (5 bases). V was shortened by 4 bases and J by 5 bases, with 5 bases between the two germline ends. The CDR3 contains 12 residues. CDR1 is KGHSH and CDR2 is LQKENI in the germline V gene. CDR3 amino acids: CASSQGNEKLFF. In DNA form, the CDR3 reads TGTGCCAGCTCACAGGGGAATGAAAAACTGTTTTTT.